This T cell receptor (beta chain) originates from a study of cytomegalovirus exposure and HLA in healthy donors. The PCR made use of 60 Vbeta and 13 Jbeta primers. TCRdb's table, derived via immunoSEQ multiplex PCR, lists solely in-frame clones and lacks some. The repertoire includes around 130,000 clones, over 60% of them detected once, and 2% to 2.5% sits in the top ten. This CDR3 has 13 amino acids. Germline V gives CDR1 GTSNPN, CDR2 SVGIG (reference sequence). V was shortened by 4 bases and J by 10 bases, with 17 bases between the two germline ends. With respect to this clone: Antigen specificity is unknown.

Study observations and caveats: The study designated 150 to 200 TCR beta chains cytomegalovirus-associated.

Sequenced: PBMCs. The sequence derives from a young man in good health and CMV-seronegative. The V gene is TRBV30, the J gene TRBJ1-3, with D hard to call. The CDR3 region is CAWNPTGYLTIYF. The CDR3 nucleotides read TGTGCCTGGAACCCAACGGGTTATTTAACCATATATTTT.